Sequencing of this T cell receptor beta chain was carried out in a study of blood T cell repertoires in COVID-19. On the study more broadly: COVID-19 samples collected from the United States, Italy and Spain covered acute and convalescent phases.

In the authors' methods: For nucleated cells, counts were estimated from reference gene primer amplification. Profiled with immunoSEQ multiplex PCR; TCRdb holds only in-frame clones, not every one. V, J and clone size derive from that table, while D and trimming were established from the DNA sequence. The sample consists of 90,000 to 120,000 clones, 75% to 85% of them appearing once. Germline CDR1 reads SNHLY; CDR2 reads FYNNEI. CDR3 size: 12 residues. With V trimmed by 7 bases and J by 4 bases, 4 bases remained unmatched. The specimen was peripheral blood. V usage is TRBV2 and J usage is TRBJ2-7; 7 bases are a match to TRBD1. The clonotype was recovered from a man aged 60 to 75 with acute or convalescent COVID-19. CDR3 loop: CASMTGLYEQYF. The CDR3 DNA follows: TGTGCCAGCATGACAGGGTTATACGAGCAGTACTTC.